Below are 14 T cell receptor beta chains sequenced from a single sample in a study of cytomegalovirus exposure and HLA in healthy donors. Primers: 60 Vbeta forward and 13 Jbeta reverse. Method: immunoSEQ multiplex PCR; TCRdb's copy keeps in-frame clones and lacks some. The sample records around 200,000 clones, around 83% being singletons. Sequences were obtained from PBMCs. These receptor sequences come from a woman between 40 and 55 years old in good health and CMV-seronegative.

In this sample, this clone turned up once. The CDR3 DNA follows: TGTGCCAGCAGTTCCACGGTGTACAATGAGCAGTTCTTC. Amino acids: CASSSTVYNEQFF. J is TRBJ2-1 and V is TRBV27; D gene uncertain. Trimming shortened V by 4 bases and J by 4 bases, and 8 bases separated the two germline ends. Germline V gene sequence: CDR1 MNHEY, CDR2 SMNVEV (reference sequence). The CDR3 extends over 13 amino acids.

J is TRBJ2-3 and V is TRBV5-1; the match to TRBD2 covers 7 bases. The CDR3 contains 12 residues. The V and J ends lost 8 bases and 4 bases, in that order; junction bases with no gene match: 4. Germline values: CDR1 SGHRS, CDR2 YFSETQ. CDR3 in DNA: TGCGCCAGTAGGACTAGATCAGATACGCAGTATTTT. It specifies CASRTRSDTQYF. Full variable domain (outside the CDR3, taken from reference TRBV5-1 and TRBJ2-3): KAGVTQTPRYLIKTRGQQVTLSCSPISGHRSVSWYQQTPGQGLQFLFEYFSETQRNKGNFPGRFSGRQFSNSRSEMNVSTLELGDSALYLCASRTRSDTQYFGPGTRLTVL.

The V and J genes are TRBV4-1 and TRBJ2-5; tentative D call: TRBD2 (6 bases). Germline V gives CDR1 MGHRA, CDR2 YSYEKL. Trimming shortened V by 0 bases and J by 3 bases, and 11 bases separated the two germline ends. CDR3 size: 15 residues. The CDR3 reads CASSQEGRGEETQYF. The CDR3 DNA follows: TGCGCCAGCAGCCAAGAAGGGCGGGGAGAAGAGACCCAGTACTTC.

V usage is TRBV30 and J usage is TRBJ1-1, with 7 bases matching TRBD1. Germline-derived CDR1 and CDR2 are GTSNPN and SVGIG (reference sequence). The trim removed 1 base at V and 2 bases at J, leaving 1 base unmatched. The CDR3 consists of 13 residues. CDR3 amino acids: CAWSGQGNTEAFF. CDR3 DNA sequence: TGTGCCTGGAGTGGACAGGGAAACACTGAAGCTTTCTTT.

The chain links TRBV7-9 to TRBJ2-4; D is unresolved. With 1 base removed from V and 5 bases from J, the gap between germline ends came to 3 bases. The germline V gene has CDR1 SEHNR and CDR2 FQNEAQ (reference sequence). This CDR3 has 12 residues. CDR3 loop: CASSLGQNIQYF. DNA of the CDR3: TGTGCCAGCAGCTTAGGGCAAAACATTCAGTACTTC.

The chain has TRBV28 and TRBJ1-2; no definite D call. V was clipped by 5 bases and J by 4 bases, with 8 bases between them. Germline CDR1 is MDHEN and CDR2 is SYDVKM. The CDR3 contains 12 residues. CDR3 protein: CASSKQSYGYTF. The CDR3 bases are TGTGCCAGCAGTAAACAGAGCTATGGCTACACCTTC.

This clone was observed a handful of times. The chain couples TRBV6-5 to TRBJ1-2; D call uncertain. Trimming took off 0 bases at V and 7 bases at J, with 12 bases between the two ends. Germline-derived CDR1 and CDR2 are MNHEY and SVGAGI. The CDR3 runs to 14 residues. CDR3 in amino acids: CASSYSSQSGGYTF. CDR3 bases: TGTGCCAGCAGTTACTCGAGCCAGTCGGGTGGCTACACCTTC.

The V and J genes are TRBV19 and TRBJ2-7; 10 bases fit TRBD2. V lost 5 bases, J lost 7 bases, and 11 bases stayed unmatched. The CDR3 spans 15 residues. The germline V gene encodes CDR1 LNHDA and CDR2 SQIVND (reference sequence). The CDR3 nucleotides are TGTGCCAGTAGTGAGGCCGGGACTAGCGTAAGGGAGCAGTACTTC. Protein: CASSEAGTSVREQYF.

The chain carries TRBV18 and TRBJ1-5, with 7 nucleotides matching TRBD1. Germline V lookup: CDR1 KGHSH, CDR2 LQKENI. The CDR3 sequence is 16 residues long. V shed 4 bases, J shed 0 bases, and the junction held 6 bases outside the gene matches. In DNA, the CDR3 is TGTGCCAGCTCACAGGGGGCAGGGGGTAGCAATCAGCCCCAGCATTTT. It is translated as CASSQGAGGSNQPQHF.

The V and J genes are TRBV4-2 and TRBJ2-1, with TRBD2 matching 9 bases. This CDR3 spans 18 amino acids. Germline V gene sequence: CDR1 LGHNA, CDR2 YNFKEQ. Trimming at V came to 0 bases and at J to 0 bases, leaving 6 bases not matched to a gene. CDR3 sequence (DNA): TGTGCCAGCAGCCAAGATCCGGCGGGAGGGACCTCCTACAATGAGCAGTTCTTC. This encodes CASSQDPAGGTSYNEQFF.

A few counts support this clone. V is TRBV5-1 and J is TRBJ1-4; the D gene is possibly TRBD1 (5 bases). Trimming took 8 bases from V and 10 from J, leaving 12 bases between them. The CDR3 runs to 11 residues. Germline loops: CDR1 SGHRS, CDR2 YFSETQ. In DNA form, the CDR3 reads TGCGCCAGTACGGATAGGGGAAAACTGTTTTTT. It yields the protein CASTDRGKLFF.

The V and J genes are TRBV18 and TRBJ2-7; D may be TRBD1 (6 bases). The CDR3 runs 13 residues. The V and J ends lost 5 bases and 3 bases respectively, with 11 bases between them. CDR1 and CDR2 from the germline V gene are KGHSH and LQKENI. The chain's CDR3 is CASSRGQDYEQYF. The CDR3 coding sequence is TGTGCCAGCTCAAGGGGACAAGACTACGAGCAGTACTTC.

V is TRBV28 and J is TRBJ2-1; 9 nucleotides agree with TRBD1. Germline CDR1 reads MDHEN; CDR2 reads SYDVKM. After removal of 5 bases from V and 5 bases from J, the junction contained 13 bases not matched to a gene. This CDR3 has 17 residues. The CDR3 reads CASSRTGTGLMDNEQFF. For the CDR3, the DNA is TGTGCCAGCAGTCGAACTGGGACAGGGTTAATGGACAATGAGCAGTTCTTC.

V is TRBV7-6 and J is TRBJ1-5, with TRBD1 matching over 8 bases. The V gene's germline CDR1 is SGHVS and CDR2 FNYEAQ. The ends lost 5 bases at V and 6 bases at J; junction bases unmatched: 3. The CDR3 totals 13 residues. The chain's CDR3 is CASSDRGGQPQHF. In DNA form, the CDR3 reads TGTGCCAGCAGCGACAGGGGAGGTCAGCCCCAGCATTTT.